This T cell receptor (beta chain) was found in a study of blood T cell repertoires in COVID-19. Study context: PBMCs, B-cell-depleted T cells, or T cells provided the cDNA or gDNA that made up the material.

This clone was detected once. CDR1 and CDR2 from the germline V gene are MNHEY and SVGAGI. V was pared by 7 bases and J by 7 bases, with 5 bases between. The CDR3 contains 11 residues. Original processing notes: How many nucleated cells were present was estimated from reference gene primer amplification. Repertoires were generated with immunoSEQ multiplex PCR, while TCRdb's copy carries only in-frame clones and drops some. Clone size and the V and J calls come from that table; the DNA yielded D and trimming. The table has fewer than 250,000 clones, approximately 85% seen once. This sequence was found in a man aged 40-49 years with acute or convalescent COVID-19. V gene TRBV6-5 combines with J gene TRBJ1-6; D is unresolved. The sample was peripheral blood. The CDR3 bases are TGTGCCAGCAACGGGAATTCACCCCTCCACTTT. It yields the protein CASNGNSPLHF.